This TCR beta chain emerged from a study of blood T cell repertoires in COVID-19. Study-wide background: Specimens from acute and convalescent COVID-19 originated in the United States, Italy and Spain.

Authors' analysis steps: Amplifying reference gene primers gave estimates of nucleated cell counts. Method: immunoSEQ multiplex PCR; TCRdb's copy keeps in-frame clones and lacks some. For V, J and clone size, that table is used; D and trimming come from the DNA. The sample lists 88,000 or so clones, over 70% occurring once. The CDR3 extends over 17 amino acids. The germline gives CDR1 MDHEN, CDR2 SYDVKM. Trimming at V came to 1 base and at J to 5 bases, leaving 7 bases not matched to a gene. Only one count was recorded for this clone. This chain links TRBV28 with TRBJ1-6; 8 nucleotides agree with TRBD1. This clonotype originated in a man aged 55 to 70 with acute or convalescent COVID-19. The material sequenced was peripheral blood. The DNA of the CDR3 is TGTGCCAGCAGTTTATATATGACAGGGGCCGATAATTCACCCCTCCACTTT. It translates to CASSLYMTGADNSPLHF.